The rows below give T cell receptor beta chains drawn from one sample of a study of blood T cells in healthy people across ages. Using its own MiXCR run on the 5' RACE reads, TCRdb lists one record per CDR3 protein. This table holds 1.4 million or so distinct CDR3 sequences, less than 45% found once. Source material: blood. These receptors were collected from a young woman in good health. Both conserved end residues are part of each CDR3. The D gene is left open where the match is weak. The size field is filled for only some rows; it gives once, few, many or a size class.

D gene	J gene	clone size	V gene	CDR3 DNA	CDR3 protein
NA	TRBJ1-2	few	TRBV12-3/TRBV12-4	TGTGCCAGCAGAACACAGGGAGTTCTGGGCTACACCTTC	CASRTQGVLGYTF
NA	TRBJ1-4	NA	TRBV7-6	TGTGCCAGCAGCTTAGAGGGGCCAGGGGTGGCTAATGAAAAACTGTTTTTT	CASSLEGPGVANEKLFF
TRBD2	TRBJ2-1	NA	TRBV24-1	TGTGCCACCAGTGATTTCCAGGGTAGCGGGAGGGCTGAGCAGTTCTTC	CATSDFQGSGRAEQFF
NA	TRBJ1-4	NA	TRBV20-1	TGCAGTGCTAGAGATCCCCTCGATGAAAAACTGTTTTTT	CSARDPLDEKLFF
NA	TRBJ2-7	few	TRBV11-1	TGTGCCAGCAGCCACCGTACCAATGAGCAGTACTTC	CASSHRTNEQYF
NA	TRBJ2-7	NA	TRBV4-3	TGCGCCAGCAGCCAAGGGACCGGGACAAACAATGAGCAGTACTTC	CASSQGTGTNNEQYF
TRBD1	TRBJ2-5	NA	TRBV12-3/TRBV12-4	TGTGCCAGCAGTTTCGGGACAGGCCCCCAAGAGACCCAGTACTTC	CASSFGTGPQETQYF
TRBD1	TRBJ2-1	many	TRBV12-3/TRBV12-4	TGTGCCAGCAGTTTGGACAGGGGATTCTACAATGAGCAGTTCTTC	CASSLDRGFYNEQFF
NA	TRBJ2-5	NA	TRBV5-1	TGCGCCAGCAGCTCTCAGGGGTCGGAGACCCAGTACTTC	CASSSQGSETQYF
TRBD2	TRBJ2-2	few	TRBV12-3/TRBV12-4	TGTGCCAGCAGTTTTCTGTGGTTAGCGGGGAACACCGGGGAGCTGTTTTTT	CASSFLWLAGNTGELFF
NA	TRBJ2-1	few	TRBV7-3	TGTGCCAGCAGCTTGATTCCCTCGCGTTACAATGAGCAGTTCTTC	CASSLIPSRYNEQFF
TRBD2	TRBJ2-1	NA	TRBV5-1	TGCGCCAGCAGCTTTACCGGGGGGGCAGATGAGCAGTTCTTC	CASSFTGGADEQFF
NA	TRBJ2-2	NA	TRBV29-1	TGCAGCCCCAACCCGGGACCGATGAACACCGGGGAGCTGTTTTTT	CSPNPGPMNTGELFF
NA	TRBJ2-1	few	TRBV6-2/TRBV6-3	TGTGCCAGCAGTACCCGTAAGGGGAACTACAATGAGCAGTTCTTC	CASSTRKGNYNEQFF
NA	TRBJ2-7	few	TRBV2	TGTGCCAGCAGTGAAGTATCCTACAATGAGCAGTACTTC	CASSEVSYNEQYF
NA	TRBJ2-2	NA	TRBV9	TGTGCCAGCAGCGTTTGGGGGCTGGGCACCGGGGAGCTGTTTTTT	CASSVWGLGTGELFF
NA	TRBJ2-2	NA	TRBV7-6	TGTGCCAGCAGCCAAAGTCCCGCCGGGGAGCTGTTTTTT	CASSQSPAGELFF
NA	TRBJ2-5	once	TRBV20-1	TGCAGTGCAACACTTACAGGGCCGGGGGAGACCCAGTACTTC	CSATLTGPGETQYF
NA	TRBJ2-5	NA	TRBV7-3	TGTGCCAGCAGCTTAACGCCAAGACAACCCAATGAGCAGTACTTC	CASSLTPRQPNEQYF
TRBD2	TRBJ2-5	few	TRBV7-9	TGTGCCAGCAGCTCCAGACAGCGGGGGGGACAAGAGACCCAGTACTTC	CASSSRQRGGQETQYF
TRBD2	TRBJ2-1	few	TRBV20-1	TGCAGTGCTGGGACTAGCGGGAGTGAGCAGTTCTTC	CSAGTSGSEQFF
TRBD1	TRBJ2-5	NA	TRBV2	TGTGTCAGCAGCGGGGACAGGGGATACAATGAGCAGTACTTC	CVSSGDRGYNEQYF
NA	TRBJ1-1	many	TRBV20-1	TGCAGCGGAGGGGCCAATAAGAACACTGAAGCTTTCTTT	CSGGANKNTEAFF
NA	TRBJ2-6	NA	TRBV4-3	TGCGCCAGCAGCCAAGTTGTTGCAGGGAGGCTTTTAGGCTCTGGGGCCAACGTCCTGACTTTC	CASSQVVAGRLLGSGANVLTF
NA	TRBJ1-1	few	TRBV15	TGTGCCACCAGCAGAACAGGGTATGGAGCGAACACTGAAGCTTTCTTT	CATSRTGYGANTEAFF
NA	TRBJ2-3	NA	TRBV7-2	TGTGCCAGCAGCTCCCCCTGGGACACTCTCACAGATACGCAGTATTTT	CASSSPWDTLTDTQYF
TRBD1	TRBJ2-7	NA	TRBV6-5	TGTGCCAGCAGTAGACAGGGGTCGCTTACCTACGAGCAGTACTTC	CASSRQGSLTYEQYF
NA	TRBJ2-3	few	TRBV2	TGTGCCAGCAGTGGAGCTTTACCTAGCACAGATACGCAGTATTTT	CASSGALPSTDTQYF
TRBD2	TRBJ2-5	NA	TRBV7-2	TGTGCCAGCAGCTTGGAGCGGGGGCTGAAAGAGACCCAGTACTTC	CASSLERGLKETQYF
TRBD1	TRBJ1-2	NA	TRBV10-3	TGTGCCATCAATCCGACAGGGAAGACCTATGGCTACACCTTC	CAINPTGKTYGYTF
NA	TRBJ1-2	once	TRBV12-3/TRBV12-4	TGTGCCAGCAGTTCGGACATCACTTGGACATCTGGCTACACCTTC	CASSSDITWTSGYTF
TRBD1	TRBJ1-4	NA	TRBV27	TGTGCCAGCAGTTTAAAGGACAGGGGGTCGTTTGAAAAACTGTTTTTT	CASSLKDRGSFEKLFF
NA	TRBJ2-7	NA	TRBV15	TGTGCCACCAGCAGGGACCCCATCCCTGAGCAGTACTTC	CATSRDPIPEQYF
NA	TRBJ1-5	few	TRBV7-2	TGTGCCAGCAGGCGGGGGAATCAGCCCCAGCATTTT	CASRRGNQPQHF
TRBD1	TRBJ1-5	once	TRBV28	TGTGCCAGCAGCCGGGACAGGGGACATCATCGGCCCCAGCATTTT	CASSRDRGHHRPQHF
NA	TRBJ1-4	few	TRBV6-5	TGTGCCAGCAGTTACAGGACCCCGCTTCACGGGCGGACTAATGAAAAACTGTTTTTT	CASSYRTPLHGRTNEKLFF
NA	TRBJ2-2	NA	TRBV9	TGTGCCAGCAGCGTCTCAATGGGACACGGCAACACCGGGGAGCTGTTTTTT	CASSVSMGHGNTGELFF
NA	TRBJ2-3	few	TRBV4-1	TGCGCCAGCAGCCAAGACCCCTCCGGGACTAGCACAGATACGCAGTATTTT	CASSQDPSGTSTDTQYF
TRBD2	TRBJ2-1	NA	TRBV10-3	TGTGCCATCAGTGAGTCGCGACTAGCGGAAGGCGCCCGGGTTAGCGAGCAGTTCTTC	CAISESRLAEGARVSEQFF
TRBD2	TRBJ2-7	NA	TRBV3-1	TGTGCCAGCGGTGGACTAGCGGGAGGGGACTACGAGCAGTACTTC	CASGGLAGGDYEQYF
NA	TRBJ2-7	NA	TRBV12-3/TRBV12-4	TGTGCCAGCAGTTTCTTCGGGGGCAACTCCTACGAGCAGTACTTC	CASSFFGGNSYEQYF